This T cell receptor (beta chain) was sequenced in a study of T cell repertoires in cytomegalovirus infection. Overall study context: Public signatures in TCR beta pointed to CMV infection and matching HLA type.

TCRdb called the reads again in MiXCR, with one record for every CDR3 protein. The sample includes fewer than 650,000 distinct CDR3 sequences, under 45% seen only once; the top ten take about 46%. A few counts support this clonotype. Its target is not known. The study, taken as a whole, reports: Dominant in the ex vivo response were TCR beta clonotypes restricted by HLA-C and specific for CMV.

V shed 8 bases and J 4 bases; nucleotides not matched to a gene: 9. Germline loops: CDR1 DFQATT, CDR2 SNEGSKA (reference sequence). This CDR3 is built from 15 residues. The clonotype originates from a human donor in good health (CMV status not recorded). Some clones in this sample may be carry-over from other donors' samples. Sequencing was performed on cultured PBMCs, taken from culture after CMV antigen stimulation. The chain recombines TRBV20-1 with TRBJ2-1; 12 bases line up with TRBD2. CDR3 amino acids: CSSRPSGRDYNEQFF. In DNA form, the CDR3 reads TGCAGTTCGCGCCCTAGCGGGAGGGATTACAATGAGCAGTTCTTC.